This TCR beta chain is drawn from a study of molecular identifiers for immune sequencing clone quantification. TCRdb re-called the PCR reads with MiXCR, one entry per CDR3 protein. The data contain 40,000 to 45,000 distinct CDR3 sequences, 24% of them singletons. Researchers sorted naive CD8 T cells as cells that were CD8+CD4-CCR7+CD45RA+. Between the trimmed V and J ends, which lost 2 bases and 3 bases, there was a span of 14 bases. This CDR3 is 16 amino acids long. CDR1 is LNHDA, CDR2 SQIVND, per germline (reference sequence). V is TRBV19 and J is TRBJ2-1, with D hard to call. The clonotype was recovered from a human donor in good health. Some libraries in this study had Jurkat cell RNA spiked in. Material: naive CD8+ T cells from blood, with Jurkat cell RNA spiked in. The subset was: FACS-sorted CD8+CD4-CCR7+CD45RA+ naive T cells. CDR3 bases: TGTGCCAGTAGTATATCCCATGTTCCCTTCTACAATGAGCAGTTCTTC. Amino acids: CASSISHVPFYNEQFF.